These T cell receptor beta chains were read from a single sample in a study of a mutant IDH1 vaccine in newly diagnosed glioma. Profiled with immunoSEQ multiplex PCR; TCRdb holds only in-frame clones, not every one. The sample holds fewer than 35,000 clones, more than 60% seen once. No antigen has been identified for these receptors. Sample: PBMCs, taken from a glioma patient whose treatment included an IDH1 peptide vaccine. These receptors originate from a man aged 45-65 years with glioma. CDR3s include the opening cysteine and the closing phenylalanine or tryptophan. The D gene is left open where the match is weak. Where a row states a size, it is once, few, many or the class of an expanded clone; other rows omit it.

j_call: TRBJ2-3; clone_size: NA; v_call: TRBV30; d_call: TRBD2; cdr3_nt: TGTGCCTGGTATCCTAGCGGGGGTACAGATACGCAGTATTTT; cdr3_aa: CAWYPSGGTDTQYF
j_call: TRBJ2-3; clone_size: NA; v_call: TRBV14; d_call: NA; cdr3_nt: TGTGCCAGCAGCCCTCCTACGTGGCAGCTGGACACAGATACGCAGTATTTT; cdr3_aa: CASSPPTWQLDTDTQYF
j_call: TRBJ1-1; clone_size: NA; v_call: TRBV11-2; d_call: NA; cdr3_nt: TGTGCCAGCAGCTTAGAACCGGGGGGGAACACTGAAGCTTTCTTT; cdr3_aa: CASSLEPGGNTEAFF
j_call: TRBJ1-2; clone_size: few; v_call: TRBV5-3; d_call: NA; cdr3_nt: TGTGAGCATTCGGAGGGGGGCTATGGCTACACCTTC; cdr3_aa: CEHSEGGYGYTF
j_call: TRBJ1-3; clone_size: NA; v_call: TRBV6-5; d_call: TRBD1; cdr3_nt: TGTGCCAGCAGTCAGGGGGACAGCCGAAACACCATATATTTT; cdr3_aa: CASSQGDSRNTIYF
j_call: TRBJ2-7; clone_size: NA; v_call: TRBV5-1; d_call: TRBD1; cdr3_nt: TGCGCCAGCAGCCGTGAGGGACAGGTCTACGAGCAGTACTTC; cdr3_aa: CASSREGQVYEQYF
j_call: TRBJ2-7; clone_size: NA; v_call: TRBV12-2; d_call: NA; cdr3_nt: TGTGCAAGTCTTCGTTCAGGGGCCCACGAGCAGTACTTC; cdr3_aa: CASLRSGAHEQYF
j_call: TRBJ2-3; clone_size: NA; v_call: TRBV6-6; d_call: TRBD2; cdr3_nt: TGTGCCAGCAGACTGACTAGCACCACAGATACGCAGTATTTT; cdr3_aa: CASRLTSTTDTQYF
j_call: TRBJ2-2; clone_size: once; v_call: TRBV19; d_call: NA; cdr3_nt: TGTGCCAGTAGTATAGATCTTGGGGCCGCCGGGACCGGGGAGCTGTTTTTT; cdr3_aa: CASSIDLGAAGTGELFF
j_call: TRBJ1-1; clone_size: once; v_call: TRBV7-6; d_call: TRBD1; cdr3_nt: TGTGCCAGCAGCCGACAGGGGTTGAACACTGAAGCTTTCTTT; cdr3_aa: CASSRQGLNTEAFF
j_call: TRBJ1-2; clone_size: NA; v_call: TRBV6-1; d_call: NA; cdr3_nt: TGTGCCAGCAGTGCGGGAGGGTTCGGCTACACCTTC; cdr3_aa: CASSAGGFGYTF
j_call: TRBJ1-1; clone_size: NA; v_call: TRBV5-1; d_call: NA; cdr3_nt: TGCGCCAGCAGAGGGACGGGGGGGGCCACTGAAGCTTTCTTT; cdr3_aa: CASRGTGGATEAFF
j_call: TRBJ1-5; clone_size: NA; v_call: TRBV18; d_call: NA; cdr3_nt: TGTGCCAGCTCTGTCGACAGGTCCGGGCAGCCCCAGCATTTT; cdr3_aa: CASSVDRSGQPQHF
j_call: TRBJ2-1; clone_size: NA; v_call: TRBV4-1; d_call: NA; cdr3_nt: TGCGCCAGCAGCCAAGAATATGCCGGACACTTGTTCTTC; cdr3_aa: CASSQEYAGHLFF
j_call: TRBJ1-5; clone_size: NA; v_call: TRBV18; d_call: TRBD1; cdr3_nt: TGTGCCAGCTCAACGACGCGACAGGGCCACAATCAGCCCCAGCATTTT; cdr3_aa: CASSTTRQGHNQPQHF
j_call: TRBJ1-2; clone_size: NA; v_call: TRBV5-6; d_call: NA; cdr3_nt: TGTGCCAGCAGCTTGCCGGGGGGCGCGAACTATGGCTACACCTTC; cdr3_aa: CASSLPGGANYGYTF
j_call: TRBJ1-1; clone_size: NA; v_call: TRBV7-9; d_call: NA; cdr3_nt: TGTGCCAGCAGCTTTAACATGGGCACTGAAGCTTTCTTT; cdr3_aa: CASSFNMGTEAFF
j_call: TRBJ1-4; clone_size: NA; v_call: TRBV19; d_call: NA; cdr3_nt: TGTGCCAGTTCTGGGGCAACTAATGAAAAACTGTTTTTT; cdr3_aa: CASSGATNEKLFF
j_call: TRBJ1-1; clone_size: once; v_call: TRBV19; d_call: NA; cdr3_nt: TGTGCCAGTAGTACGACGGGGGGGCCAAACACTGAAGCTTTCTTT; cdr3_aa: CASSTTGGPNTEAFF
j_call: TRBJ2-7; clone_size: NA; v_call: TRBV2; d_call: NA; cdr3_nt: TGTGCCAGCAGTGATAAAGGAGCTTACTACGAGCAGTACTTC; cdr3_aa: CASSDKGAYYEQYF
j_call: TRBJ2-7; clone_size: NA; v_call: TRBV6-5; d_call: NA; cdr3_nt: TGTGCCAGCAGTTCAAGGGACCCCCCCTACGAGCAGTACTTC; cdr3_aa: CASSSRDPPYEQYF
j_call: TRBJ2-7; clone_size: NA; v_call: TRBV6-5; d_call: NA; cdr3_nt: TGTGCCAGCACCGACCTGGGCTACGAGCAGTACTTC; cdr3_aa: CASTDLGYEQYF
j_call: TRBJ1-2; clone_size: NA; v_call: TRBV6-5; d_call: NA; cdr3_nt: TGTGCCAGCACCTTGGCCCAGGGGTATGTTGGCTACACCTTC; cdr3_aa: CASTLAQGYVGYTF
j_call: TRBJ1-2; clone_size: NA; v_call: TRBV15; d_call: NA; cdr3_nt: TGTGCCACCAGCAGAGATCGGACGCAGAACTATGGCTACACCTTC; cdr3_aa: CATSRDRTQNYGYTF
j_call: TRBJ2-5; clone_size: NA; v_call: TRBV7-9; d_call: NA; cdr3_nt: TGTGCCAGCAGCCGAGAGACCCAGTACTTC; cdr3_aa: CASSRETQYF
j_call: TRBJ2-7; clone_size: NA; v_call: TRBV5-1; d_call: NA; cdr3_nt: TGCGCCAGCAGCGTTAGGGGACTGAGTGGGGAGCAGTACTTC; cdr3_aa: CASSVRGLSGEQYF
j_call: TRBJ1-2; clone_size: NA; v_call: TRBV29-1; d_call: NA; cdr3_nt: TGCAGCGGCCAGGGGCAGGGGATCGGTCACGGTGGCTACACCTTC; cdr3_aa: CSGQGQGIGHGGYTF
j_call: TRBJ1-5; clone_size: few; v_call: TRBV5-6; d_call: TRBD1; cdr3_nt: TGTGCCAGCAGCTGGGGGGGACAGCCCAATCAGCCCCAGCATTTT; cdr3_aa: CASSWGGQPNQPQHF
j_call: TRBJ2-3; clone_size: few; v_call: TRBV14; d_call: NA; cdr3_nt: TGTGCCAGCAGCCAAGATCGAAGAGGTACGCAGTATTTT; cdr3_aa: CASSQDRRGTQYF
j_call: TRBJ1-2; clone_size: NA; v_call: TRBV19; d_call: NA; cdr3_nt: TGTGCCAGTAGTCCCCAGGTAAACTATGGCTACACCTTC; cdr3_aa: CASSPQVNYGYTF
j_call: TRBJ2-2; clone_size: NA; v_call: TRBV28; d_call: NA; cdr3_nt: TGTGCCAGCAGTTTTCTTGGGTCCGGGGAGCTGTTTTTT; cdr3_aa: CASSFLGSGELFF
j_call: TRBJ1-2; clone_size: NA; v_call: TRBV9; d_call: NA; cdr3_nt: TGTGCCAGCAGCGTCCAGCAGGGTCTCGGCTACACCTTC; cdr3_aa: CASSVQQGLGYTF
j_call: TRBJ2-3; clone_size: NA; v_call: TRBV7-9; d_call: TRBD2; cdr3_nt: TGTGCCAGCAGCCAGACTAGCGGGGGGGATACGCAGTATTTT; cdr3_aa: CASSQTSGGDTQYF
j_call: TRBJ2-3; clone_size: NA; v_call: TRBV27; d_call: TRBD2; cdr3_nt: TGTGCCAGCAGTTTTAGTAGCGGGAGTTTTGGAGATACGCAGTATTTT; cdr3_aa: CASSFSSGSFGDTQYF
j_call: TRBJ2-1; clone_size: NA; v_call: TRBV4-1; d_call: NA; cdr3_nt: TGCGCCAGCAGCCAGGGAGATCCTAGGGAGCAGTTCTTC; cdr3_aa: CASSQGDPREQFF
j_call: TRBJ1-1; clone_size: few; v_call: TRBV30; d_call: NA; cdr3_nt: TGTGCCTGGAGAGGGCGTACTGAAGCTTTCTTT; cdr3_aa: CAWRGRTEAFF
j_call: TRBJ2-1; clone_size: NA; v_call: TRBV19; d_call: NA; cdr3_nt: TGTGCCAGTCTTGGGTGCGGGGTCTTC; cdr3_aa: CASLGCGVF
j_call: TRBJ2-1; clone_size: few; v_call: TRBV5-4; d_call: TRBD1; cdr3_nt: TGTGCCAGCAGTTCCCGGACAGGGAGAAGCAATGAGCAGTTCTTC; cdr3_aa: CASSSRTGRSNEQFF
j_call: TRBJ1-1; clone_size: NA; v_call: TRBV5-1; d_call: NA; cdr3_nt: TGCGCCAGCAGCTTGGCCGCGACAGCAAACACTGAAGCTTTCTTT; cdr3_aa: CASSLAATANTEAFF
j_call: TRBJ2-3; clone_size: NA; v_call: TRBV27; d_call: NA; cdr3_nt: TGTGCCAGCAGTATGGGGGGATACACAGATACGCAGTATTTT; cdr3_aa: CASSMGGYTDTQYF